This TCR beta chain was sequenced in a study of T-cell reconstitution after alpha-beta-depleted transplantation in children. Study-wide findings and caveats: The origin of high day-60 TCRbeta diversity in some patients lay in surviving recipient T cells and thymic progenitors.

Researchers prepared the TCRbeta library using unique molecular identifiers, the study reports. TCRdb analysed the PCR reads with MiXCR anew, one entry per CDR3 protein. Of about 110,000 distinct CDR3 sequences listed, around 6.4% are singletons. This clonotype was counted between two and nine times. The antigen remains unidentified. Germline CDR1 is LGHNA and CDR2 is YSLEER. V lost 1 base to trimming and J lost 5 bases; unmatched junction nucleotides: 10. The CDR3 covers 19 residues. The receptor was isolated from a male patient aged 2 to 9 who had a stem cell transplant for acute lymphoblastic leukemia, so the T cells may come from the graft donor. Source: PBMCs, mostly from graft donor cells, taken 360 days after TCRalphabeta/CD19-depleted stem cell transplant. This chain connects TRBV4-3 to TRBJ2-2, with TRBD2 identical over 13 bases. CDR3 sequence reads: CASSQAGLAGASRTGELFF. For the CDR3, the DNA is TGCGCCAGCAGCCAAGCCGGACTAGCGGGAGCCTCTAGGACCGGGGAGCTGTTTTTT.